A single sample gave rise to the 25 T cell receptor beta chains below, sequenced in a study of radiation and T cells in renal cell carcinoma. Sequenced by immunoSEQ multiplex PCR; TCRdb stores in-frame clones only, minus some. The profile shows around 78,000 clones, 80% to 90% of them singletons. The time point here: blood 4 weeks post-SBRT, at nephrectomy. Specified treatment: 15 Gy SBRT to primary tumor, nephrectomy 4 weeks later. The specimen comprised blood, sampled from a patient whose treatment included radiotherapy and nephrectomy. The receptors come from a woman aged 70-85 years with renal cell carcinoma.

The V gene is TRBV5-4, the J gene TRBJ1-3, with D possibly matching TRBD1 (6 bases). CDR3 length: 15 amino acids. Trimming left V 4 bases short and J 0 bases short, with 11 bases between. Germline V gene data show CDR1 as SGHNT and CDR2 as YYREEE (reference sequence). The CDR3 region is CASSLGGLSGNTIYF. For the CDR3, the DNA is TGTGCCAGCAGCCTGGGGGGGCTCTCTGGAAACACCATATATTTT.

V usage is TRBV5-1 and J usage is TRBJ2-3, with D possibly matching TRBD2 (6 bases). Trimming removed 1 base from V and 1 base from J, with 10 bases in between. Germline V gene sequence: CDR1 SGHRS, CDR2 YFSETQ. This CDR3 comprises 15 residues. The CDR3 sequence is CASSLRGVGTDTQYF. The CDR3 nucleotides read TGCGCCAGCAGCTTGCGCGGGGTTGGCACAGATACGCAGTATTTT.

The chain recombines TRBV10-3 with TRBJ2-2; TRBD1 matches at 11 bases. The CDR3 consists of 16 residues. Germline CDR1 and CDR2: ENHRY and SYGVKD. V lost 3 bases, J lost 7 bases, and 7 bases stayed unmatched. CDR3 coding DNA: TGTGCCATCAGTGAACGGACAGGGGGCGCGGGCGGGGAGCTGTTTTTT. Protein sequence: CAISERTGGAGGELFF.

The chain's CDR3 is CATGDVNADTQYF. In nucleotides, the CDR3 is TGCGCCACCGGGGACGTTAACGCAGATACGCAGTATTTT. The V call is TRBV5-1, the J call TRBJ2-3; TRBD1 or TRBD2 may be the D gene (5 bases each). The CDR3 extends over 13 amino acids. V lost 9 bases and J 4 bases, leaving 15 bases between the germline ends. Germline V lookup: CDR1 SGHRS, CDR2 YFSETQ.

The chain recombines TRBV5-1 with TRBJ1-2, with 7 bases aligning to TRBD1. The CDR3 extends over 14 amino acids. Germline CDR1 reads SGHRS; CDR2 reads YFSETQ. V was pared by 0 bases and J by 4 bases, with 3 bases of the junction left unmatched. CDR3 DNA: TGCGCCAGCAGCTTGGAAGGGACAGCCTATGGCTACACCTTC. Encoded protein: CASSLEGTAYGYTF.

The CDR3 DNA is TGTGCCAGTACCCCAGGTACCAATGCCAATCAGCCCCAGCATTTT. Its translation: CASTPGTNANQPQHF. The J gene is TRBJ1-5, the V gene TRBV19; D remains ambiguous. The CDR3 contains 15 residues. CDR1 LNHDA and CDR2 SQIVND come from the germline V gene (reference sequence). The V end was cut by 7 bases, the J end by 3 bases, with 16 bases between. Combining the CDR3 with reference TRBV19 and TRBJ1-5 gives the whole variable domain DGGITQSPKYLFRKEGQNVTLSCEQNLNHDAMYWYRQDPGQGLRLIYYSQIVNDFQKGDIAEGYSVSREKKESFPLTVTSAQKNPTAFYLCASTPGTNANQPQHFGDGTRLSIL.

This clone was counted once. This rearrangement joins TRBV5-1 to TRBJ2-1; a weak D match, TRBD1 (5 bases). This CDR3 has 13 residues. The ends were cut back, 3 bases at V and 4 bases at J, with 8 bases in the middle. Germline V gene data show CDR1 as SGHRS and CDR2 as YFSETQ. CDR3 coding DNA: TGCGCCAGCAGCTCCAGACAGTACAATGAGCAGTTCTTC. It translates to CASSSRQYNEQFF.

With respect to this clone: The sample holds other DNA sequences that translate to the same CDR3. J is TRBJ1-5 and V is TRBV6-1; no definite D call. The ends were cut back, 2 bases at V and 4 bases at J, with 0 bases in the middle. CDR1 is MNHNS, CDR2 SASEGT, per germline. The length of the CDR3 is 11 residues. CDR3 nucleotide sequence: TGTGCCAGCAGTGAAAATCAGCCCCAGCATTTT. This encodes CASSENQPQHF.

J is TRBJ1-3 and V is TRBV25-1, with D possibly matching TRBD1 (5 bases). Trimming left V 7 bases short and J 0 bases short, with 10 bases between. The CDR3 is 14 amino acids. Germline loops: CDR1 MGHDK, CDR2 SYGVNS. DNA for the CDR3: TGTGCCAGCACCCAGGGATACTCTGGAAACACCATATATTTT. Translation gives CASTQGYSGNTIYF.

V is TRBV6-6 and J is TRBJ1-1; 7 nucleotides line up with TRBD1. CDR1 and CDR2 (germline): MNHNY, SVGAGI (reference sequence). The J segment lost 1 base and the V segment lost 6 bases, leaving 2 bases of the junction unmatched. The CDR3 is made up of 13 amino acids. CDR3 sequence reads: CASRRQGNTEAFF. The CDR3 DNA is TGTGCCAGCAGGAGACAGGGGAACACTGAAGCTTTCTTT.

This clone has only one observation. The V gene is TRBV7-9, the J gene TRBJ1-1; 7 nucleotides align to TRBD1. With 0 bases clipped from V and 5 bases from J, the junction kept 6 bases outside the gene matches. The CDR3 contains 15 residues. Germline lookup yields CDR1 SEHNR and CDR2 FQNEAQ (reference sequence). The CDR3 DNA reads TGTGCCAGCAGCTTAGCCGCAGGGGGATATACTGAAGCTTTCTTT. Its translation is CASSLAAGGYTEAFF. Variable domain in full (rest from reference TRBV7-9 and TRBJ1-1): DTGVSQNPRHKITKRGQNVTFRCDPISEHNRLYWYRQTLGQGPEFLTYFQNEAQLEKSRLLSDRFSAERPKGSFSTLEIQRTEQGDSAMYLCASSLAAGGYTEAFFGQGTRLTVV.

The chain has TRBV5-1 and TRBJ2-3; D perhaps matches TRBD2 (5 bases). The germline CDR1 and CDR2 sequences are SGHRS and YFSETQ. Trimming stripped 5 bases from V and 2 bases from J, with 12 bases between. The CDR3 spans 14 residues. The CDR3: CASSVDSYTDTQYF. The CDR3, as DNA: TGCGCCAGCAGTGTGGACTCCTACACAGATACGCAGTATTTT.

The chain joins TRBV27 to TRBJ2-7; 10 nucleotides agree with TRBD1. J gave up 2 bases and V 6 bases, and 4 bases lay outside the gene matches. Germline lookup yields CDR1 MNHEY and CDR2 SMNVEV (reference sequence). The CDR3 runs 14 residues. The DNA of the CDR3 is TGTGCCAGCAGGGGGGGACAGGGGCCCTACGAGCAGTACTTC. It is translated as CASRGGQGPYEQYF.

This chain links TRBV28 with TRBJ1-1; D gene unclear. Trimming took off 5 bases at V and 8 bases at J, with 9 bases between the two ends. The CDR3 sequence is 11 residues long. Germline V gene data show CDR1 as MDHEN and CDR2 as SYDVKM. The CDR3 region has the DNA TGTGCCAGCAGTCAAAGAGTCGAAGCTTTCTTT. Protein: CASSQRVEAFF.

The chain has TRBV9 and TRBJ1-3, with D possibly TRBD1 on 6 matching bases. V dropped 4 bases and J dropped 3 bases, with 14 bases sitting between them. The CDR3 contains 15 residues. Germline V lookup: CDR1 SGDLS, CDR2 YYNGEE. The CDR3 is CASSPVGGGGNTIYF. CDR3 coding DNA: TGTGCCAGCAGCCCTGTGGGGGGCGGTGGAAACACCATATATTTT.

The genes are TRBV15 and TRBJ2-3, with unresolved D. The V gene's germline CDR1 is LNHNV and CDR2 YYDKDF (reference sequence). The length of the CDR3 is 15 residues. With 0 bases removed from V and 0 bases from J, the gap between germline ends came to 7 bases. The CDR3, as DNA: TGTGCCACCAGCAGAGATTCGCGGAGCACAGATACGCAGTATTTT. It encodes CATSRDSRSTDTQYF.

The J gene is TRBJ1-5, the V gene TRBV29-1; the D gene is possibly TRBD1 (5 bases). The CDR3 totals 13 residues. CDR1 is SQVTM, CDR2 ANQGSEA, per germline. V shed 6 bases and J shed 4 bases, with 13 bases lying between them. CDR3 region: CSVRDSRNQPQHF. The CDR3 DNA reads TGCAGCGTGCGGGACTCGCGAAATCAGCCCCAGCATTTT.

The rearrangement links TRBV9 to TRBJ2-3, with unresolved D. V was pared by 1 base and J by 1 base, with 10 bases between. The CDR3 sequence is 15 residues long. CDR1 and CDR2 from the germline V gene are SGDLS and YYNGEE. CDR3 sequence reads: CASSVRAAGTDTQYF. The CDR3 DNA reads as TGTGCCAGCAGCGTAAGAGCTGCTGGCACAGATACGCAGTATTTT.

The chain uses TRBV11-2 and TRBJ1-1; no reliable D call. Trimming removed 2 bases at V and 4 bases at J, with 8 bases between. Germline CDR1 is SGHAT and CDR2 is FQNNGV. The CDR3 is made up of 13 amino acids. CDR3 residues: CASSLSGRTEAFF. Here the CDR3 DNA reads TGTGCCAGCAGCTTAAGCGGGCGCACTGAAGCTTTCTTT.

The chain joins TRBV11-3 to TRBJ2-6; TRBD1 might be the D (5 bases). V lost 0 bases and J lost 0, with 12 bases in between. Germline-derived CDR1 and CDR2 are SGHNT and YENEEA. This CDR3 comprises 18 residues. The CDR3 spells CASSLESRQSSGANVLTF. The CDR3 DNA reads TGTGCCAGCAGCTTAGAGTCCCGACAGAGCTCTGGGGCCAACGTCCTGACTTTC.

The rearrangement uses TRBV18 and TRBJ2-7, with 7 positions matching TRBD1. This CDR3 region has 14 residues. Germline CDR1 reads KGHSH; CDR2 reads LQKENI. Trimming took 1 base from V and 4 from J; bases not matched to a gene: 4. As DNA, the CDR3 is TGTGCCAGCTCACCACGTCAGGGGGAGTACGAGCAGTACTTC. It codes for CASSPRQGEYEQYF.

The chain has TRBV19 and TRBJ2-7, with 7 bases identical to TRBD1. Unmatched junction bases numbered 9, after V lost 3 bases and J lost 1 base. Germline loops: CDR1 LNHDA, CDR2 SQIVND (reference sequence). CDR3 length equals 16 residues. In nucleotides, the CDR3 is TGTGCCAGTAGTATGCGGAGGCAGGGGGTTTCCTACGAGCAGTACTTC. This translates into CASSMRRQGVSYEQYF.

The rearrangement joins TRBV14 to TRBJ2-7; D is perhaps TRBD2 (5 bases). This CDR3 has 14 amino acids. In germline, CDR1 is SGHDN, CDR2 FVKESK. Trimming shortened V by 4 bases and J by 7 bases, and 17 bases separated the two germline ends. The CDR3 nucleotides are TGTGCCAGCAGCCTTTGGTCCCAGACGGGGGAGCAGTACTTC. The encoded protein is CASSLWSQTGEQYF.

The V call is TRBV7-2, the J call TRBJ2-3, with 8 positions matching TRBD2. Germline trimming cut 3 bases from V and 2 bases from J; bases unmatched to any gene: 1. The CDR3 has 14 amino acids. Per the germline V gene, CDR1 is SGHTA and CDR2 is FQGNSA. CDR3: CASSFGGATDTQYF. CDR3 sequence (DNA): TGTGCCAGCAGCTTCGGGGGGGCCACAGATACGCAGTATTTT.

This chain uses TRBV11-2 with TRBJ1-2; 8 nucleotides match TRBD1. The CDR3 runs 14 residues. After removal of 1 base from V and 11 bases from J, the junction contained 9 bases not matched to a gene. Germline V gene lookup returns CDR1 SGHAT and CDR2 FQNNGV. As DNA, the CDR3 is TGTGCCAGCAGCTTAGCAGGGGGCCCCACTCGGTACACCTTC. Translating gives CASSLAGGPTRYTF.